These T cell receptor beta chains were read from a single sample in a study of T cells in Graves' hyperthyroidism and ophthalmopathy. From the multiplex PCR reads, TCRdb called clonotypes with MiXCR, one entry per CDR3 protein. Found here are some 560,000 distinct CDR3 sequences, about a sixth of them singletons; the top ten hold around 7.3%. The source material was blood. The receptors were sampled from a young woman with Graves' hyperthyroidism. Both conserved end residues are part of each CDR3. Fields, in order: D gene, J gene, V gene, clone size, CDR3 protein, CDR3 DNA. A D gene is named only where the DNA matches it firmly. Where a row states a size, it is once, few, many or the class of an expanded clone; other rows omit it.

-,TRBJ1-4,TRBV7-9,-,CASSLDWRGNEKLFF,TGTGCCAGCAGCTTAGATTGGAGGGGTAATGAAAAACTGTTTTTT
-,TRBJ2-5,TRBV11-3,many,CASSLGGDPYETQYF,TGTGCCAGCAGCTTAGGCGGGGACCCTTATGAGACCCAGTACTTC
-,TRBJ1-1,TRBV10-3,many,CAIRVQSGYTEAFF,TGTGCCATCAGGGTACAATCGGGATACACTGAAGCTTTCTTT
-,TRBJ1-2,TRBV7-2,-,CASSLGWAAHLQGGYTF,TGTGCCAGCAGCTTAGGCTGGGCCGCACATCTCCAAGGGGGCTACACCTTC
TRBD2,TRBJ2-4,TRBV5-1,-,CASRPGTSGTAKNIQYF,TGCGCCAGCAGACCTGGGACTAGCGGGACGGCCAAAAACATTCAGTACTTC
TRBD2,TRBJ2-2,TRBV24-1,-,CATSFGLAGHTGELFF,TGTGCCACCAGCTTTGGACTAGCGGGGCACACCGGGGAGCTGTTTTTT
-,TRBJ2-5,TRBV24-1,-,CAASDSDSGHQYF,TGTGCCGCCAGTGATTCGGACTCGGGGCACCAGTACTTC
-,TRBJ1-1,TRBV7-9,-,CASSLTSMTMNTEAFF,TGTGCCAGCAGCTTAACTAGCATGACGATGAACACTGAAGCTTTCTTT
-,TRBJ2-7,TRBV7-9,few,CASSLGDIGLYEQYF,TGTGCCAGCAGCTTGGGGGACATTGGGCTCTACGAGCAGTACTTC
-,TRBJ2-7,TRBV30,few,CAWSVGLQQYF,TGTGCCTGGAGTGTGGGCCTTCAGCAGTACTTC
TRBD1,TRBJ2-7,TRBV4-1,-,CASSHPGTGYEQYF,TGCGCCAGCAGCCACCCCGGGACAGGCTACGAGCAGTACTTC
-,TRBJ1-2,TRBV6-2/TRBV6-3,few,CASSYLTGYGYTF,TGTGCCAGCAGTTACTTGACGGGTTATGGCTACACCTTC
-,TRBJ2-5,TRBV24-1,-,CATSDPGTIQETQYF,TGTGCCACCAGTGATCCGGGGACAATACAAGAGACCCAGTACTTC
-,TRBJ2-5,TRBV5-6,few,CASSLGYGGGGETQYF,TGTGCCAGCAGCTTGGGGTATGGAGGGGGCGGTGAGACCCAGTACTTC
-,TRBJ2-3,TRBV4-1,-,CASSQGGRTMLNTQYF,TGCGCCAGCAGCCAAGGGGGTAGGACTATGCTAAATACGCAGTATTTT
TRBD2,TRBJ2-3,TRBV28,-,CASSRSGLAEGTDTQYF,TGTGCCAGCAGTCGCTCGGGACTAGCGGAGGGCACAGATACGCAGTATTTT
TRBD2,TRBJ2-1,TRBV6-2/TRBV6-3,many,CASTILAGGYNEQFF,TGTGCCAGCACCATACTAGCGGGAGGCTACAATGAGCAGTTCTTC
-,TRBJ1-1,TRBV7-2,few,CASSVDRRNTEAFF,TGTGCCAGCAGCGTAGACAGACGGAACACTGAAGCTTTCTTT
TRBD2,TRBJ2-7,TRBV20-1,many,CSARTLKREGYEQYF,TGCAGTGCTCGGACTTTAAAGCGGGAGGGTTACGAGCAGTACTTC
-,TRBJ2-7,TRBV2,-,CASTPKTGRYEQYF,TGTGCCAGCACCCCAAAAACAGGGCGATACGAGCAGTACTTC
-,TRBJ1-5,TRBV4-2,few,CASSQGEEQPQHF,TGTGCCAGCAGCCAAGGTGAGGAGCAGCCCCAGCATTTT
TRBD1,TRBJ1-4,TRBV11-2,many,CASSRPGGVEKLFF,TGTGCCAGCAGCCGTCCAGGGGGGGTCGAAAAACTGTTTTTT
-,TRBJ2-1,TRBV27,many,CASSLSNSQGRNEQFF,TGTGCCAGCAGTTTATCCAATTCACAGGGTCGAAATGAGCAGTTCTTC
-,TRBJ2-7,TRBV20-1,many,CSARDAGPYEQYF,TGCAGTGCTAGAGATGCAGGGCCCTACGAGCAGTACTTC
TRBD1,TRBJ2-2,TRBV20-1,-,CSARDPGTEITGELFF,TGCAGTGCTAGAGACCCCGGGACAGAGATCACCGGGGAGCTGTTTTTT
-,TRBJ2-1,TRBV5-4,-,CASSFGHFNEQFF,TGTGCCAGCAGCTTCGGACATTTCAATGAGCAGTTCTTC
-,TRBJ1-1,TRBV18,many,CASSPQGRTEAFF,TGTGCCAGCTCACCACAGGGTAGGACTGAAGCTTTCTTT
TRBD2,TRBJ2-1,TRBV20-1,many,CSARDGSGGYNEQFF,TGCAGTGCTAGAGATGGAAGCGGGGGATACAATGAGCAGTTCTTC
TRBD2,TRBJ2-5,TRBV15,-,CATSRDLSGRANPETQYF,TGTGCCACCAGCAGAGATCTTAGCGGGAGGGCAAATCCGGAGACCCAGTACTTC
TRBD1,TRBJ1-3,TRBV6-5,many,CASSYGNRGSGNTIYF,TGTGCCAGCAGTTACGGGAACAGGGGTTCTGGAAACACCATATATTTT
TRBD1,TRBJ1-5,TRBV30,many,CAWSVRDRANQPQHF,TGTGCCTGGAGTGTTAGGGACAGGGCGAATCAGCCCCAGCATTTT
TRBD2,TRBJ2-3,TRBV20-1,many,CSARASGGTDTQYF,TGCAGTGCTAGAGCTAGCGGGGGCACAGATACGCAGTATTTT
-,TRBJ1-2,TRBV28,many,CASSLWPRANQGGYTF,TGTGCCAGCAGTTTATGGCCCCGGGCGAATCAAGGTGGCTACACCTTC
TRBD1,TRBJ2-5,TRBV18,many,CASSPPGQTKETQYF,TGTGCCAGCTCACCTCCGGGACAGACTAAAGAGACCCAGTACTTC
-,TRBJ2-3,TRBV4-2,few,CASSQEETDTQYF,TGTGCCAGCAGCCAAGAGGAAACAGATACGCAGTATTTT
-,TRBJ2-2,TRBV7-2,-,CASSLVQRYTGELFF,TGTGCCAGCAGCTTAGTTCAGAGATACACCGGGGAGCTGTTTTTT
-,TRBJ1-5,TRBV12-3/TRBV12-4,many,CASSLTGVIQPQHF,TGTGCCAGCAGCTTGACGGGGGTTATTCAGCCCCAGCATTTT
TRBD2,TRBJ2-1,TRBV19,-,CASSMGTSGIYEQFF,TGTGCCAGTAGTATGGGGACTAGCGGGATTTATGAGCAGTTCTTC
TRBD1,TRBJ2-5,TRBV30,many,CAWRDRGSETQYF,TGTGCCTGGCGGGACAGGGGCTCGGAGACCCAGTACTTC
TRBD2,TRBJ2-1,TRBV20-1,few,CSAGSLAGGDLLYNEQFF,TGCAGTGCTGGATCACTAGCGGGAGGTGACCTACTCTACAATGAGCAGTTCTTC
-,TRBJ2-1,TRBV10-2,many,CASTKGDSRYNEQFF,TGCGCCAGCACCAAGGGGGACTCTCGCTACAATGAGCAGTTCTTC
TRBD2,TRBJ2-1,TRBV15,-,CATSTLRGGGYNEQFF,TGTGCCACCAGCACCCTGCGGGGGGGCGGATACAATGAGCAGTTCTTC
TRBD1,TRBJ1-2,TRBV13,-,CASSRDRFLRDYGYTF,TGTGCCAGCAGCAGGGACAGGTTCCTCAGGGACTATGGCTACACCTTC
-,TRBJ2-1,TRBV27,many,CASSLFLLGEQFF,TGTGCCAGCAGTTTATTTCTGCTTGGTGAGCAGTTCTTC
TRBD1,TRBJ1-5,TRBV20-1,many,CSAATGGPNQPQHF,TGCAGTGCCGCGACAGGGGGCCCCAATCAGCCCCAGCATTTT
TRBD2,TRBJ2-3,TRBV12-3/TRBV12-4,many,CATEAPRGGTDTQYF,TGTGCCACAGAGGCGCCCCGGGGGGGCACAGATACGCAGTATTTT
TRBD1,TRBJ2-3,TRBV5-1,many,CASSLGQFTDTQYF,TGCGCCAGCAGTTTGGGACAGTTCACAGATACGCAGTATTTT
-,TRBJ2-4,TRBV2,many,CASRVTGPHQYF,TGTGCCAGCAGAGTGACAGGCCCTCATCAGTACTTC